This is a list of T cell receptor beta chains from one sample in a study of cytomegalovirus exposure and HLA in healthy donors. Here immunoSEQ multiplex PCR was the method, and the copy in TCRdb shows in-frame clones only, minus some. The table records about 100,000 clones, 60% to 80% of them present only once. The source material was PBMCs. These receptors all stem from a man in his sixties in good health and CMV-seropositive. Both conserved end residues are part of each CDR3. D genes are given only for firm matches. Expanded clones get a size class; other rows say once, few or many, or leave the size out.

d_call: TRBD2; v_call: TRBV9; clone_size: .; j_call: TRBJ2-7; cdr3_nt: TGTGCCAGCAGCCCTGGACTAGCGGGGCCTTCCTACGAGCAGTACTTC; cdr3_aa: CASSPGLAGPSYEQYF
d_call: TRBD1; v_call: TRBV28; clone_size: few; j_call: TRBJ2-7; cdr3_nt: TGTGCCAGCAGATCTCCGGGACAGATCTACGAGCAGTACTTC; cdr3_aa: CASRSPGQIYEQYF
d_call: .; v_call: TRBV7-2; clone_size: .; j_call: TRBJ2-3; cdr3_nt: TGTGCCAGCAGCTTAGAAGAGGGAGGACCCACAGATACGCAGTATTTT; cdr3_aa: CASSLEEGGPTDTQYF
d_call: .; v_call: TRBV6-6; clone_size: once; j_call: TRBJ1-5; cdr3_nt: TGTGCCAGCAGTTGGGACAATAGCAATCAGCCCCAGCATTTT; cdr3_aa: CASSWDNSNQPQHF
d_call: TRBD1; v_call: TRBV19; clone_size: .; j_call: TRBJ2-2; cdr3_nt: TGTGCCAGTAAGACAGGGTCGAACACCGGGGAGCTGTTTTTT; cdr3_aa: CASKTGSNTGELFF
d_call: TRBD2; v_call: TRBV6-5; clone_size: .; j_call: TRBJ2-1; cdr3_nt: TGTGCCAGCAGTTTCGGGAGACTAGCGGCCTACAATGAGCAGTTCTTC; cdr3_aa: CASSFGRLAAYNEQFF
d_call: .; v_call: TRBV7-2; clone_size: .; j_call: TRBJ1-2; cdr3_nt: TGTGCCAGCAGCCCCGACAGACGGAACTATGGCTACACCTTC; cdr3_aa: CASSPDRRNYGYTF
d_call: .; v_call: TRBV5-1; clone_size: .; j_call: TRBJ2-3; cdr3_nt: TGCGCCAGCAGCTTGAATCGGGCAGGGTCAGATACGCAGTATTTT; cdr3_aa: CASSLNRAGSDTQYF
d_call: TRBD1; v_call: TRBV19; clone_size: once; j_call: TRBJ2-7; cdr3_nt: TGTGCCAGTAGTATGTATAGGGGGCAGGACGAGCAGTACTTC; cdr3_aa: CASSMYRGQDEQYF
d_call: .; v_call: TRBV5-6; clone_size: once; j_call: TRBJ1-3; cdr3_nt: TGTGCCAGCAGCCCGGGGGTAGTAGGAAACACCATATATTTT; cdr3_aa: CASSPGVVGNTIYF
d_call: TRBD2; v_call: TRBV7-2; clone_size: .; j_call: TRBJ2-3; cdr3_nt: TGTGCCAGCAGCTCCGTCCCGGGACTAGCGGGGGCGGGGGATACGCAGTATTTT; cdr3_aa: CASSSVPGLAGAGDTQYF
d_call: .; v_call: TRBV11-2; clone_size: .; j_call: TRBJ1-2; cdr3_nt: TGTGCCAGCAGCTTAGGAATGGACAAAGCCTGCACCTTC; cdr3_aa: CASSLGMDKACTF
d_call: .; v_call: TRBV28; clone_size: .; j_call: TRBJ2-7; cdr3_nt: TGTGCCAGCAGTTTACCGACAGGACTCTACGAGCAGTACTTC; cdr3_aa: CASSLPTGLYEQYF
d_call: .; v_call: TRBV13; clone_size: .; j_call: TRBJ1-3; cdr3_nt: TGTGCCAGCAGCTTCGGGGGACCTGGAAACACCATATATTTT; cdr3_aa: CASSFGGPGNTIYF
d_call: TRBD1; v_call: TRBV19; clone_size: few; j_call: TRBJ2-5; cdr3_nt: TGTGCCAGTAGTAAGGGACAGGGGGCAGAAGAGACCCAGTACTTC; cdr3_aa: CASSKGQGAEETQYF
d_call: TRBD2; v_call: TRBV7-9; clone_size: .; j_call: TRBJ2-5; cdr3_nt: TGTGCCAGCAGCTCCCTAGGGACTAGCGGGCTCCAAGAGACCCAGTACTTC; cdr3_aa: CASSSLGTSGLQETQYF
d_call: TRBD2; v_call: TRBV4-2; clone_size: few; j_call: TRBJ2-1; cdr3_nt: TGTGCCAGCAGCCAAGAAGCGACTAGCACCTACAATGAGCAGTTCTTC; cdr3_aa: CASSQEATSTYNEQFF
d_call: TRBD1; v_call: TRBV7-9; clone_size: .; j_call: TRBJ2-3; cdr3_nt: TGTGCCAGCAGCCGAACGGAGGACAGGGTGAGCACAGATACGCAGTATTTT; cdr3_aa: CASSRTEDRVSTDTQYF
d_call: .; v_call: TRBV5-6; clone_size: .; j_call: TRBJ1-1; cdr3_nt: TGTGCCAGCAGCGGACTCCCAGGAAACACTGAAGCTTTCTTT; cdr3_aa: CASSGLPGNTEAFF
d_call: TRBD2; v_call: TRBV5-4; clone_size: .; j_call: TRBJ2-3; cdr3_nt: TGTGCCAGCAGCTCCGATAGCGGGGGGGTGGCAGATACGCAGTATTTT; cdr3_aa: CASSSDSGGVADTQYF
d_call: TRBD1; v_call: TRBV5-6; clone_size: few; j_call: TRBJ1-2; cdr3_nt: TGTGCCAGCAGCTTGCAGGGGGTGGGCGCGAGGGGCTACACCTTC; cdr3_aa: CASSLQGVGARGYTF
d_call: .; v_call: TRBV30; clone_size: .; j_call: TRBJ1-5; cdr3_nt: TGTGCCTGGAGTGCATGGGGGGTAGCGGGCAATCAGCCCCAGCATTTT; cdr3_aa: CAWSAWGVAGNQPQHF
d_call: .; v_call: TRBV7-9; clone_size: .; j_call: TRBJ2-1; cdr3_nt: TGTGCCAGCAGCGCAATAGGGGGTTACAATGAGCAGTTCTTC; cdr3_aa: CASSAIGGYNEQFF
d_call: .; v_call: TRBV29-1; clone_size: .; j_call: TRBJ1-2; cdr3_nt: TGCAGCGTTCTACTAGGCGGTAACTATGGCTACACCTTC; cdr3_aa: CSVLLGGNYGYTF
d_call: .; v_call: TRBV6-6; clone_size: many; j_call: TRBJ1-1; cdr3_nt: TGTGCCAGCAGTCGCGAGACAGTGAACACTGAAGCTTTCTTT; cdr3_aa: CASSRETVNTEAFF
d_call: TRBD2; v_call: TRBV9; clone_size: .; j_call: TRBJ2-5; cdr3_nt: TGTGCCAGCAGCGTGGCTAGCGGGGCGCAAGAGACCCAGTACTTC; cdr3_aa: CASSVASGAQETQYF
d_call: .; v_call: TRBV19; clone_size: .; j_call: TRBJ2-1; cdr3_nt: TGTGCCAGTGCCGCCATCCAGGGTGAGCAGTTCTTC; cdr3_aa: CASAAIQGEQFF
d_call: .; v_call: TRBV7-2; clone_size: .; j_call: TRBJ1-1; cdr3_nt: TGTGCCAGCAGCTTAGCCATGAACAGTGAAGCTTTCTTT; cdr3_aa: CASSLAMNSEAFF
d_call: .; v_call: TRBV7-9; clone_size: .; j_call: TRBJ2-1; cdr3_nt: TGTGCCAGCAGCCCGCGACAGGATTACAATGAGCAGTTCTTC; cdr3_aa: CASSPRQDYNEQFF
d_call: .; v_call: TRBV11-2; clone_size: .; j_call: TRBJ1-2; cdr3_nt: TGTGCCAGCAGCCGGACAGTTGTCTCGGGCTACACCTTC; cdr3_aa: CASSRTVVSGYTF
d_call: .; v_call: TRBV7-9; clone_size: .; j_call: TRBJ2-3; cdr3_nt: TGTGCCAGCAGCCCTAAGAGGACTATCACAGATACGCAGTATTTT; cdr3_aa: CASSPKRTITDTQYF
d_call: TRBD1; v_call: TRBV11-2; clone_size: .; j_call: TRBJ1-2; cdr3_nt: TGTGCCAGCAGCTTAGGGACAGGGGCGAAGGGCTACACCTTC; cdr3_aa: CASSLGTGAKGYTF
d_call: TRBD1; v_call: TRBV9; clone_size: .; j_call: TRBJ2-7; cdr3_nt: TGTGCCAGCAGCGCCTCGCCGGGACAGGGGCGACACGAGCAGTACTTC; cdr3_aa: CASSASPGQGRHEQYF
d_call: TRBD2; v_call: TRBV27; clone_size: .; j_call: TRBJ2-1; cdr3_nt: TGTGCCAGCAGTTTGGGCGGGACTAGCGGGGGGGCTGGAAACAATGAGCAGTTCTTC; cdr3_aa: CASSLGGTSGGAGNNEQFF
d_call: .; v_call: TRBV29-1; clone_size: .; j_call: TRBJ1-5; cdr3_nt: TGCAGCGTAAAACGGGAAGATCAGCCCCAGCATTTT; cdr3_aa: CSVKREDQPQHF
d_call: .; v_call: TRBV15; clone_size: .; j_call: TRBJ2-1; cdr3_nt: TGTGCCACCAGCAGGCCTCGGGGGAAGGGTGACAATGAGCAGTTCTTC; cdr3_aa: CATSRPRGKGDNEQFF
d_call: .; v_call: TRBV13; clone_size: .; j_call: TRBJ2-1; cdr3_nt: TGTGCCAGCAGCCCTGCTTCACCGCGCAACAATGAGCAGTTCTTC; cdr3_aa: CASSPASPRNNEQFF
d_call: TRBD2; v_call: TRBV6-1; clone_size: .; j_call: TRBJ2-2; cdr3_nt: TGTGCCAGCAGTGGGCACAGCTTCGGGACTAGCGGATTCTCCGGGGAGCTGTTTTTT; cdr3_aa: CASSGHSFGTSGFSGELFF
d_call: .; v_call: TRBV6-1; clone_size: .; j_call: TRBJ2-1; cdr3_nt: TGTGCCAGCAGTGGAACCGGGACTGGGCCCCACTACAATGAGCAGTTCTTC; cdr3_aa: CASSGTGTGPHYNEQFF
d_call: .; v_call: TRBV19; clone_size: .; j_call: TRBJ1-4; cdr3_nt: TGTGCCAGTAGCATAGGACTTAATGAAAAACTGTTTTTT; cdr3_aa: CASSIGLNEKLFF
d_call: .; v_call: TRBV5-6; clone_size: .; j_call: TRBJ1-2; cdr3_nt: TGTGCCAGCAGCAAGGGGGTATATGGCTACACCTTC; cdr3_aa: CASSKGVYGYTF
d_call: TRBD1; v_call: TRBV10-3; clone_size: .; j_call: TRBJ1-5; cdr3_nt: TGTGCCACTGGGACAGATAATCAGCCCCAGCATTTT; cdr3_aa: CATGTDNQPQHF
d_call: TRBD1; v_call: TRBV6-5; clone_size: .; j_call: TRBJ1-2; cdr3_nt: TGTGCCAGCAAAAGGGACAGGGGGAACTATGGCTACACCTTC; cdr3_aa: CASKRDRGNYGYTF
d_call: TRBD1; v_call: TRBV4-1; clone_size: few; j_call: TRBJ2-1; cdr3_nt: TGCGCCAGCAGCCAAGTCTCAACAGGGGGAAATGAGCAGTTCTTC; cdr3_aa: CASSQVSTGGNEQFF
d_call: .; v_call: TRBV29-1; clone_size: .; j_call: TRBJ2-1; cdr3_nt: TGCAGCGTTGAATTAGGACAGAGGTGGAATGAGCAGTTCTTC; cdr3_aa: CSVELGQRWNEQFF
d_call: .; v_call: TRBV7-2; clone_size: .; j_call: TRBJ2-7; cdr3_nt: TGTGCCAGCAGCTTAAAAGGGGGGGGATCCTACGAGCAGTACTTC; cdr3_aa: CASSLKGGGSYEQYF
d_call: TRBD2; v_call: TRBV19; clone_size: .; j_call: TRBJ2-5; cdr3_nt: TGTGCCAGTAGTATCATAGCGGGGGAGACAGGAGAGACCCAGTACTTC; cdr3_aa: CASSIIAGETGETQYF
d_call: .; v_call: TRBV6-1; clone_size: .; j_call: TRBJ1-2; cdr3_nt: TGTGCCAGCAGTGAAGCATGGGGGCAGAGCTATGGCTACACCTTC; cdr3_aa: CASSEAWGQSYGYTF